These 28 T cell receptor beta chains share one sample of origin, sequenced in a study of shared clonotypes between healthy human individuals. Naive CD8 isolation took CD45RO-negative cells positively selected for CCR7 and excluded terminally differentiated effector memory CD45RA+ cells. Assay: immunoSEQ multiplex PCR; the TCRdb copy retains only in-frame clones and omits some. The sample lists around 2,000,000 clones; about 93% were seen once. Sample: naive CD8+ T cells from PBMCs. The receptors come from a man aged 18 to 29 in good health. Some clones in this sample may be carry-over from other donors' samples.

The chain joins TRBV7-9 to TRBJ2-7; D possibly corresponds to TRBD2 (5 bases). The CDR3 spans 14 residues. Between the trimmed V and J ends, which lost 5 bases and 5 bases, there was a span of 16 bases. Germline CDR1 is SEHNR and CDR2 is FQNEAQ (reference sequence). The CDR3 sequence is CASSPGSLTDEQYF. CDR3 nucleotides: TGTGCCAGCAGCCCGGGATCGCTGACCGACGAGCAGTACTTC.

The V call is TRBV6-5, the J call TRBJ1-2, with D possibly being TRBD1 (5 bases). Trimming pared 4 bases from V and 5 bases from J, leaving 14 bases between. Germline CDR1 and CDR2: MNHEY and SVGAGI. The CDR3 is 14 residues long. The CDR3 nucleotides read TGTGCCAGCAGTTCGGGACTGGAGCCTTATGGCTACACCTTC. It yields the protein CASSSGLEPYGYTF.

This chain connects TRBV6-5 to TRBJ2-1; no reliable D call. The CDR3 spans 12 residues. The germline V gene encodes CDR1 MNHEY and CDR2 SVGAGI. V shed 8 bases and J shed 3 bases, with 8 bases lying between them. The CDR3 region has the DNA TGTGCCAGCTGCGACGGCTACAATGAGCAGTTCTTC. This sequence encodes CASCDGYNEQFF.

The chain joins TRBV2 to TRBJ2-5; 13 bases align to TRBD2. V dropped 6 bases and J dropped 4; count of bases not matched to a gene: 8. CDR3 length: 16 residues. Germline assignment: CDR1 SNHLY and CDR2 FYNNEI. CDR3 residues: CASRSGTSGISETQYF. CDR3 nucleotides: TGTGCCAGCAGGTCCGGGACTAGCGGGATATCAGAGACCCAGTACTTC. Full variable domain (rest looked up from reference TRBV2 and TRBJ2-5): EPEVTQTPSHQVTQMGQEVILRCVPISNHLYFYWYRQILGQKVEFLVSFYNNEISEKSEIFDDQFSVERPDGSNFTLKIRSTKLEDSAMYFCASRSGTSGISETQYFGPGTRLLVL.

The genes are TRBV4-3 and TRBJ1-1; D possibly corresponds to TRBD1 (5 bases). The V end was cut by 0 bases, the J end by 0 bases, with 20 bases between. This CDR3 has 19 amino acids. Germline V CDR1 and CDR2: LGHNA, YSLEER. The CDR3 nucleotides read TGCGCCAGCAGCCAAGACCATTCCTACGACAGCCTAATGAACACTGAAGCTTTCTTT. Translation: CASSQDHSYDSLMNTEAFF.

The gene calls are TRBV9 and TRBJ2-2; TRBD1 or TRBD2 may be the D gene (6 bases each). The germline gives CDR1 SGDLS, CDR2 YYNGEE. The V gene lost 1 base and the J gene lost 5 bases, with 15 bases spanning the gap. This CDR3 contains 16 residues. Here the CDR3 reads CASSVSGGRWTGELFF. The DNA for the CDR3 is TGTGCCAGCAGCGTATCTGGGGGGCGCTGGACCGGGGAGCTGTTTTTT.

The rearrangement links TRBV27 to TRBJ2-5; D tentatively reads TRBD1 or TRBD2 (5 bases each). The CDR3 extends over 13 amino acids. With 10 bases removed from V and 5 bases from J, the gap between germline ends came to 17 bases. Germline lookup yields CDR1 MNHEY and CDR2 SMNVEV (reference sequence). The CDR3 sequence is CATRPGPSETQYF. CDR3 nucleotides: TGTGCCACTCGACCGGGACCTTCGGAGACCCAGTACTTC.

CDR3 nucleotides: TGTGCCAGCAGCCCGGCGGGGCCTAGTTACCAAGAGACCCAGTACTTC. It is translated as CASSPAGPSYQETQYF. The chain has TRBV7-9 and TRBJ2-5; tentative D call: TRBD2 (6 bases). Per the germline V gene, CDR1 is SEHNR and CDR2 is FQNEAQ (reference sequence). Trimming stripped 5 bases from V and 0 bases from J, with 16 bases between. CDR3 length: 16 amino acids.

The V call is TRBV6-1, the J call TRBJ2-7; 7 positions agree with TRBD2. V shed 1 base and J 4 bases; nucleotides not matched to a gene: 1. The CDR3 runs 13 residues. CDR1 MNHNS and CDR2 SASEGT come from the germline V gene. CDR3 sequence: CASSEGREYEQYF. The CDR3 DNA reads TGTGCCAGCAGTGAAGGGCGGGAGTACGAGCAGTACTTC.

A note on this clone: Other nucleotide sequences in the sample specify the same CDR3. The V gene is TRBV9, the J gene TRBJ2-3; 7 bases map to TRBD2. The germline V gene encodes CDR1 SGDLS and CDR2 YYNGEE. Trimming cost V 2 bases and J 0 bases; bases outside gene matches: 3. The CDR3 runs 15 residues. The CDR3 here is CASSVSGTSTDTQYF. The DNA of the CDR3 is TGTGCCAGCAGCGTGAGCGGGACTAGCACAGATACGCAGTATTTT.

The CDR3 coding sequence is TGTGCCAGCAGTTTCAACCAGGGGAACATTCAGTACTTC. Residues: CASSFNQGNIQYF. This sequence joins TRBV28 and TRBJ2-4; TRBD1 is a possible D gene (6 bases). This CDR3 is 13 amino acids long. The V gene's germline CDR1 is MDHEN and CDR2 SYDVKM. Trimming removed 3 bases at V and 7 bases at J, with 10 bases between.

The chain recombines TRBV30 with TRBJ1-1; no reliable D call. Germline-derived CDR1 and CDR2 are GTSNPN and SVGIG (reference sequence). The CDR3 consists of 16 residues. V was pared by 8 bases and J by 4 bases, with 26 bases between. CDR3 coding DNA: TGTGCCGGAGGGCAGAAATCAACCGTGTTGGGCACTGAAGCTTTCTTT. This codes for CAGGQKSTVLGTEAFF.

This clone was found a few times. V is TRBV2 and J is TRBJ2-4, with D possibly called TRBD1 or TRBD2 (7 bases each). Per germline, CDR1 SNHLY and CDR2 FYNNEI. V was shortened by 3 bases and J by 0 bases, with 12 bases between the two germline ends. The CDR3 spans 16 residues. The CDR3 bases are TGTGCCAGCAGTGAGGGAGGGGGCCTAGCCAAAAACATTCAGTACTTC. Encoded protein: CASSEGGGLAKNIQYF.

The chain recombines TRBV11-1 with TRBJ2-3; 9 bases line up with TRBD2. Germline lookup yields CDR1 SGHAT and CDR2 FQDESV (reference sequence). The CDR3 consists of 15 residues. Trimming at V came to 5 bases and at J to 5 bases, leaving 8 bases not matched to a gene. CDR3: CASSIIAGAGDTQYF. For the CDR3, the DNA is TGTGCCAGCAGCATAATAGCGGGAGCGGGAGATACGCAGTATTTT.

The chain carries TRBV2 and TRBJ2-1, with 9 bases matching TRBD2. The V and J ends lost 11 bases and 0 bases, in that order; junction bases with no gene match: 5. This CDR3 is 14 amino acids long. From germline, CDR1 is SNHLY and CDR2 FYNNEI. The CDR3 DNA reads TGTGCCGTCGCGACTAGCGGCTCCTACAATGAGCAGTTCTTC. Translated, it gives CAVATSGSYNEQFF.

V and J are TRBV11-3 and TRBJ2-1; weak D call: TRBD2 (6 bases). The CDR3 totals 17 residues. Trimming shortened V by 2 bases and J by 2 bases, and 16 bases separated the two germline ends. Germline-derived CDR1 and CDR2 are SGHNT and YENEEA. The CDR3 DNA sequence: TGTGCCAGCAGCTTAAGCCCGCCCGGGACTGCCTACAATGAGCAGTTCTTC. As protein: CASSLSPPGTAYNEQFF.

The chain is built from TRBV6-1 and TRBJ2-5; 8 bases align to TRBD1. The junction had 10 bases not matched to a gene; V was cut back by 5 bases and J by 5 bases. Germline CDR1 is MNHNS and CDR2 is SASEGT. The CDR3 consists of 15 residues. CDR3 sequence reads: CASSRLDRAGETQYF. CDR3 nucleotides: TGTGCCAGCAGTCGTTTGGACAGGGCGGGGGAGACCCAGTACTTC.

The rearrangement links TRBV5-1 to TRBJ2-7; 7 bases match TRBD1. This CDR3 has 14 amino acids. Germline CDR1 and CDR2: SGHRS and YFSETQ. V was pared by 4 bases and J by 0 bases, with 4 bases of the junction left unmatched. In DNA form, the CDR3 reads TGCGCCAGCAGCCACGGACAGGTCTCCTACGAGCAGTACTTC. Residues: CASSHGQVSYEQYF.

The chain couples TRBV2 to TRBJ1-4; D call uncertain. The V end was cut by 3 bases, the J end by 4 bases, with 12 bases between. Germline CDR1 reads SNHLY; CDR2 reads FYNNEI. The CDR3 consists of 15 residues. The CDR3 loop is CASSDIREGNEKLFF. CDR3 sequence (DNA): TGTGCCAGCAGTGACATAAGGGAGGGTAATGAAAAACTGTTTTTT.

The chain links TRBV28 to TRBJ2-3; D tentatively fits TRBD1 or TRBD2 (5 bases each). Germline V lookup: CDR1 MDHEN, CDR2 SYDVKM. This CDR3 contains 15 residues. The ends were cut back, 1 base at V and 0 bases at J, with 8 bases in the middle. DNA for the CDR3: TGTGCCAGCAGTTTATCCGGGACGAGCACAGATACGCAGTATTTT. The encoded protein is CASSLSGTSTDTQYF.

The chain recombines TRBV28 with TRBJ1-2; 9 nucleotides agree with TRBD1. This CDR3 comprises 12 residues. Unmatched junction bases numbered 4, after V lost 6 bases and J lost 8 bases. CDR1 and CDR2 (germline): MDHEN, SYDVKM. The CDR3 DNA reads TGTGCCAGCAGGGGACAGGGAGACGGCTACACCTTC. Translated: CASRGQGDGYTF.

As concerns this clone: This CDR3 is also generated by other DNA sequences in the sample. This CDR3 reads CASSLLGDTGELFF. DNA for the CDR3: TGTGCCAGCAGTTTGTTGGGGGACACCGGGGAGCTGTTTTTT. V gene TRBV28 combines with J gene TRBJ2-2; the D call may be TRBD1 or TRBD2 (5 bases each). The CDR3 is made up of 14 amino acids. Trimming removed 3 bases at V and 3 bases at J, with 8 bases between. CDR1 and CDR2 (germline): MDHEN, SYDVKM.

The chain joins TRBV19 to TRBJ2-1, with TRBD1 matching 7 bases. J gave up 7 bases and V 5 bases, and 17 bases lay outside the gene matches. This CDR3 is 17 amino acids long. Germline V gene lookup returns CDR1 LNHDA and CDR2 SQIVND (reference sequence). The CDR3 DNA reads as TGTGCCAGTAGTTCTACCCGCTTGACAGGGAAGAGGAATGAGCAGTTCTTC. This translates into CASSSTRLTGKRNEQFF.

CDR3 in DNA: TGTGCCAGCAGCTTAGTGAGTAGGCCAAGGCCTAGCTATGGCTACACCTTC. This gives the protein CASSLVSRPRPSYGYTF. This rearrangement joins TRBV7-9 to TRBJ1-2; D is undetermined. This CDR3 contains 17 residues. Between the trimmed V and J ends, which lost 1 base and 4 bases, there was a span of 19 bases. The germline V gene encodes CDR1 SEHNR and CDR2 FQNEAQ (reference sequence).

The rearrangement joins TRBV27 to TRBJ1-4, with a weak D call TRBD1 (6 bases). The CDR3 extends over 15 amino acids. V lost 4 bases to trimming and J lost 6 bases, with 15 bases between them. Germline loops: CDR1 MNHEY, CDR2 SMNVEV (reference sequence). The CDR3 DNA follows: TGTGCCAGCAGTTGGCAGGGGTTAGGGTATGAAAAACTGTTTTTT. Translation gives CASSWQGLGYEKLFF.

The rearrangement joins TRBV11-2 to TRBJ2-1; D might be TRBD2 (5 bases). Germline loops: CDR1 SGHAT, CDR2 FQNNGV. The CDR3 is 12 residues long. Trimming took 3 bases from V and 10 from J, leaving 10 bases between them. The CDR3 spells CASSFAPGEQFF. The CDR3 region has the DNA TGTGCCAGCAGCTTTGCTCCGGGGGAGCAGTTCTTC.

This clone was counted once. J is TRBJ1-5 and V is TRBV19, with 9 bases fitting TRBD1. CDR1 is LNHDA and CDR2 is SQIVND in the germline V gene (reference sequence). The length of the CDR3 is 15 residues. V lost 3 bases and J lost 6; bases outside the gene matches: 6. CDR3: CASSMGDRVGQPQHF. The CDR3 DNA is TGTGCCAGTAGTATGGGGGACAGGGTCGGTCAGCCCCAGCATTTT.

The chain links TRBV27 to TRBJ1-1; D unclear. V dropped 7 bases and J dropped 0 bases, with 15 bases sitting between them. Germline-derived CDR1 and CDR2 are MNHEY and SMNVEV (reference sequence). The CDR3 is 15 residues long. Here the CDR3 DNA reads TGTGCCAGCACCCCTTCTACGCCTATGAACACTGAAGCTTTCTTT. It translates to CASTPSTPMNTEAFF.